This T cell receptor beta chain is from a study of regulatory dendritic cells for organ transplantation (dated by TCRdb to the late 2010s). Study-level background: Regulatory dendritic cells were generated from monocytes cultured with vitamin D3 on days 0 and 4 and IL-10 on day 4. Before and after allostimulation with regulatory or mature dendritic cells, TCRbeta repertoires were sequenced from sorted naive and memory CD4+ and CD8+ T cells. On day 6, LPS was added to the DC cultures to test how the DCs responded to a strong maturation-inducing agent.

Sorted T cell subsets were CFSE-labeled and co-cultured for five to six days with allogeneic regulatory or mature dendritic cells at a 1:10 DC:T ratio. FACS was used to sort naive T cells as CD45RA+ cells and memory T cells as CD45RO+ CD4+ or CD8+ cells. A couple of healthy control subjects provided the T cells used for TCR sequencing. The Qiagen DNeasy Blood & Tissue Kit was used to extract genomic DNA. In the germline V gene, CDR1 corresponds to SGDLS and CDR2 to YYNGEE. The CDR3 runs 14 residues from the cysteine to the phenylalanine. The sequence is cut down to CDR3 DNA, 42 bases in frame from base 1. The V and J ends are trimmed by 3 bases and 3 bases, leaving 13 bases between them. Notes on this clone: Its antigen remains unidentified. No much larger clonotype is one base removed from it; base qualities were not supplied.

Overall study results and their limits: Allostimulation expanded memory CD8+ clones in both subjects, but regulatory dendritic cells appeared to induce more limited expansion than mature dendritic cells. Repertoires were highly diverse in naive CD4+ and CD8+ T cells, less diverse in memory cells, and most oligoclonal in memory CD8+ cells. Of the resting subsets, memory CD8+ T cells had the largest number of alloreactive TCR clonotypes. Only a couple of subjects were sequenced, and considerable between-individual heterogeneity in the alloreactive memory CD8+ T cell pool was noted by the authors.

Multiplexed two-step PCR with Vbeta-specific forward primers and Jbeta-specific reverse primers was used to amplify TCRbeta CDR3 regions. Through the immunoSEQ service, the TCRbeta libraries were run on an Illumina instrument for sequencing. Regarding the original processing steps: IMGT annotation was used to assign V, D and J genes, and synthetic CDR3 analogues were used to correct the counts for multiplex PCR bias. In the immunoSEQ Analyzer, repertoire clonality was calculated as one minus the normalized Shannon entropy. Clonal expansion was defined by Fisher's exact test with Benjamini-Hochberg false discovery rate control, using two-tailed P<0.01. TCRdb took this table from immuneACCESS and kept in-frame rearrangements with V and J called. Such tables lack part of the clones; where checked against another copy, unresolved V genes explain under half of the gap, and the rest is unexplained. The D gene and trimming were derived from the DNA, and the V and J assignments and clone size from that table. In all, the sample holds some 3,800 clones, and about two thirds of those were seen once. About 26% of the sample is held by the ten biggest clonotypes.

The V gene is TRBV9 and the J gene is TRBJ2-7; TRBD2 might be the D gene, on 5 matching bases. The sample was memory CD8+ T cells from blood cultured with dendritic cells. The cell subset or site label, as the study defines it: CD45RO+ memory T cells. The clonotype was recovered from a human donor in good health. The nucleotides read TGTGCCAGCAGCGCGGGGAGTAGCAACTACGAGCAGTACTTC. It specifies CASSAGSSNYEQYF. The reference TRBV9 and TRBJ2-7 proteins fill in what lies around the CDR3, so the full variable domain reads DSGVTQTPKHLITATGQRVTLRCSPRSGDLSVYWYQQSLDQGLQFLIQYYNGEERAKGNILERFSAQQFPDLHSELNLSSLELGDSALYFCASSAGSSNYEQYFGPGTRLTVT.